A selection of T cell receptor beta chains follows, all from one sample in a study of blood T cell repertoires in COVID-19. The method was immunoSEQ multiplex PCR; TCRdb's version includes in-frame clones alone and lacks a portion of them. The table records tens of thousands of clones, 80% to 90% of them present only once. Sequenced sample: peripheral blood. Source of these receptors: a man aged 70-80 years with active COVID-19. CDR3s include the opening cysteine and the closing phenylalanine or tryptophan. The order of the fields is clone size, D gene, J gene, V gene, CDR3 DNA, CDR3 protein. A D gene is named only where the DNA matches it firmly. Clone size is given for some rows only: seen once, a few or many times, or a class if the clone is expanded.

clone size: NA; D gene: NA; J gene: TRBJ2-2; V gene: TRBV9; CDR3 DNA: TGTGCCAGCAGCGTAGCCCCAGGGGCTGACACCGGGGAGCTGTTTTTT; CDR3 protein: CASSVAPGADTGELFF
clone size: NA; D gene: TRBD1; J gene: TRBJ1-3; V gene: TRBV28; CDR3 DNA: TGTGCCAGCAGTTCGGGGACAGTCCTCTCTGGAAACACCATATATTTT; CDR3 protein: CASSSGTVLSGNTIYF
clone size: NA; D gene: TRBD2; J gene: TRBJ2-1; V gene: TRBV27; CDR3 DNA: TGTGCCAGCAGTGCGAGCGGGGGAGGTGATGAGCAGTTCTTC; CDR3 protein: CASSASGGGDEQFF
clone size: NA; D gene: TRBD2; J gene: TRBJ2-1; V gene: TRBV6-2/TRBV6-3; CDR3 DNA: TGTGCCAGCAGTTACTCAGGGCTAGCGGGGGGCCCTGGGTACAATGAGCAGTTCTTC; CDR3 protein: CASSYSGLAGGPGYNEQFF
clone size: NA; D gene: NA; J gene: TRBJ2-7; V gene: TRBV6-5; CDR3 DNA: TGTGCCAGCAGTTATCGAATGGAGGTCTACGAGCAGTACTTC; CDR3 protein: CASSYRMEVYEQYF
clone size: NA; D gene: NA; J gene: TRBJ1-5; V gene: TRBV2; CDR3 DNA: TGTGCCAGCAGAGAGACAGACAGCCGTTATCAGCCCCAGCATTTT; CDR3 protein: CASRETDSRYQPQHF
clone size: NA; D gene: NA; J gene: TRBJ2-5; V gene: TRBV24-1; CDR3 DNA: TGTGCCACCAGTGATTTGAGGACTTACCAAGAGACCCAGTACTTC; CDR3 protein: CATSDLRTYQETQYF
clone size: NA; D gene: TRBD2; J gene: TRBJ2-2; V gene: TRBV5-1; CDR3 DNA: TGCGCCAGCAGCTTCGCGGGGGGGCCGGGCGCCGGGGAGCTGTTTTTT; CDR3 protein: CASSFAGGPGAGELFF
clone size: once; D gene: TRBD1; J gene: TRBJ1-2; V gene: TRBV11-2; CDR3 DNA: TGTGCCAGCAGTCCGGGACAGGGAGGGCATGGCTACACCTTC; CDR3 protein: CASSPGQGGHGYTF
clone size: NA; D gene: NA; J gene: TRBJ2-3; V gene: TRBV4-3; CDR3 DNA: TGCGCCAGCAGCCTGACCAGGGACACAGATACGCAGTATTTT; CDR3 protein: CASSLTRDTDTQYF
clone size: NA; D gene: TRBD1; J gene: TRBJ2-2; V gene: TRBV7-2; CDR3 DNA: TGTGCCAGCAGCTTCGGGACAGGGAACCGGGAGCTGTTTTTT; CDR3 protein: CASSFGTGNRELFF
clone size: NA; D gene: TRBD1; J gene: TRBJ1-3; V gene: TRBV2; CDR3 DNA: TGTGCCAGCAGTGTCCGACAGGGGATCTCTGGAAACACCATATATTTT; CDR3 protein: CASSVRQGISGNTIYF
clone size: NA; D gene: NA; J gene: TRBJ1-2; V gene: TRBV7-9; CDR3 DNA: TGTGCCAGCAGGTTACCACCCGACAGGAGACTTAACTATGGCTACACCTTC; CDR3 protein: CASRLPPDRRLNYGYTF
clone size: NA; D gene: NA; J gene: TRBJ1-1; V gene: TRBV18; CDR3 DNA: TGTGCCAGCTCACCCGATCGGCAGGACACTGAAGCTTTCTTT; CDR3 protein: CASSPDRQDTEAFF
clone size: NA; D gene: TRBD1; J gene: TRBJ2-2; V gene: TRBV28; CDR3 DNA: TGTGCCAGCACCACCATCGGGACAGTCGGGTCCGGGGAGCTGTTTTTT; CDR3 protein: CASTTIGTVGSGELFF
clone size: NA; D gene: TRBD1; J gene: TRBJ1-1; V gene: TRBV9; CDR3 DNA: TGTGCCAGCAGCGTTTCAGGGGGATCTGAAGCTTTCTTT; CDR3 protein: CASSVSGGSEAFF
clone size: NA; D gene: NA; J gene: TRBJ2-3; V gene: TRBV4-3; CDR3 DNA: TGCGCCAGCAGCCAAGAACCGGGTCGGACGCAGTATTTT; CDR3 protein: CASSQEPGRTQYF
clone size: NA; D gene: TRBD1; J gene: TRBJ2-2; V gene: TRBV10-3; CDR3 DNA: TGTGCCATCACAGAGACAGGGACGAACACCGGGGAGCTGTTTTTT; CDR3 protein: CAITETGTNTGELFF
clone size: once; D gene: NA; J gene: TRBJ1-2; V gene: TRBV25-1; CDR3 DNA: TGTGCCAGCAGTGGCGCGGGATCCCAGAACTATGGCTACACCTTC; CDR3 protein: CASSGAGSQNYGYTF
clone size: NA; D gene: NA; J gene: TRBJ2-1; V gene: TRBV19; CDR3 DNA: TGTGCCAGTAGTATAGATCCAAATGAGCAGTTCTTC; CDR3 protein: CASSIDPNEQFF
clone size: NA; D gene: NA; J gene: TRBJ1-1; V gene: TRBV4-1; CDR3 DNA: TGCGCCAGCAGCCAAGATACAGGTTCGGCAGGTCGGGCTTTCTTT; CDR3 protein: CASSQDTGSAGRAFF
clone size: once; D gene: NA; J gene: TRBJ2-2; V gene: TRBV11-2; CDR3 DNA: TGTGCCAGCAGCTTAGATATAGGACAGTTCACCGGGGAGCTGTTTTTT; CDR3 protein: CASSLDIGQFTGELFF
clone size: NA; D gene: TRBD1; J gene: TRBJ2-2; V gene: TRBV7-9; CDR3 DNA: TGTGCCAGCAGCCCGGGACAGGATTACACCGGGGAGCTGTTTTTT; CDR3 protein: CASSPGQDYTGELFF
clone size: once; D gene: NA; J gene: TRBJ1-1; V gene: TRBV6-5; CDR3 DNA: TGTGCCAGTAGACTCACGAGGAACACTGAAGCTTTCTTT; CDR3 protein: CASRLTRNTEAFF
clone size: NA; D gene: NA; J gene: TRBJ1-5; V gene: TRBV27; CDR3 DNA: TGTGCCAGCAGTTTCGGCAGGGATAGCAATCAGCCCCAGCATTTT; CDR3 protein: CASSFGRDSNQPQHF
clone size: few; D gene: TRBD1; J gene: TRBJ2-7; V gene: TRBV5-1; CDR3 DNA: TGCGCCAGCAGCTTGACAGGGGGCTACGAGCAGTACTTC; CDR3 protein: CASSLTGGYEQYF
clone size: NA; D gene: NA; J gene: TRBJ2-2; V gene: TRBV3-1/TRBV3-2; CDR3 DNA: TGTGCCAGCAGCCAAGATCTCCGGTCCGGGGAGCTGTTTTTT; CDR3 protein: CASSQDLRSGELFF
clone size: NA; D gene: TRBD1; J gene: TRBJ1-2; V gene: TRBV6-5; CDR3 DNA: TGTGCCAGCAGTTTCGGTGGGGACAGGGGGCAGGTTGGCTACACCTTC; CDR3 protein: CASSFGGDRGQVGYTF
clone size: NA; D gene: TRBD1; J gene: TRBJ2-1; V gene: TRBV18; CDR3 DNA: TGTGCCAGCTCACCTTGGACAGGGGAGTATCAATACAATGAGCAGTTCTTC; CDR3 protein: CASSPWTGEYQYNEQFF
clone size: NA; D gene: TRBD2; J gene: TRBJ2-2; V gene: TRBV28; CDR3 DNA: TGTGCCAGCAGTAAAGCGGGGGAAGGGGCCGGGGAGCTGTTTTTT; CDR3 protein: CASSKAGEGAGELFF
clone size: few; D gene: NA; J gene: TRBJ2-7; V gene: TRBV7-3; CDR3 DNA: TGTGCCAGCAGCCCTAAGAGGGCACCCACCTACGAGCAGTACTTC; CDR3 protein: CASSPKRAPTYEQYF
clone size: once; D gene: TRBD2; J gene: TRBJ2-3; V gene: TRBV20-1; CDR3 DNA: TGCAGTTCGGGGGGTGGCGATACGCAGTATTTT; CDR3 protein: CSSGGGDTQYF
clone size: NA; D gene: TRBD2; J gene: TRBJ2-2; V gene: TRBV11-2; CDR3 DNA: TGTGCCAGCAGCCATAGCGGGGGGGCCGACACCGGGGAGCTGTTTTTT; CDR3 protein: CASSHSGGADTGELFF
clone size: once; D gene: NA; J gene: TRBJ1-4; V gene: TRBV7-9; CDR3 DNA: TGTGCCAGCAGCTTAGGAATTCAGGGAGGAGGTGAAAAACTGTTTTTT; CDR3 protein: CASSLGIQGGGEKLFF